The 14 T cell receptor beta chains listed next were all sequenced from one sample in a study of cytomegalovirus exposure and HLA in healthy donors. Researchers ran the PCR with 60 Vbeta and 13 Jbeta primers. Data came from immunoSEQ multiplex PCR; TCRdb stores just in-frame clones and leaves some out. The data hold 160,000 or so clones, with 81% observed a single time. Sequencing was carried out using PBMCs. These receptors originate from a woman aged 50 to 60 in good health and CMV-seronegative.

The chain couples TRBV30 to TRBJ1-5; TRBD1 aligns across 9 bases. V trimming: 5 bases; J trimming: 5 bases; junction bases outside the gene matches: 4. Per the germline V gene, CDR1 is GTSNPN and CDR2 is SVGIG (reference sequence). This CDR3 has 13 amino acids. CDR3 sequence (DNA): TGTGCCTGGGGGGACAGGGCAGATCAGCCCCAGCATTTT. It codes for CAWGDRADQPQHF.

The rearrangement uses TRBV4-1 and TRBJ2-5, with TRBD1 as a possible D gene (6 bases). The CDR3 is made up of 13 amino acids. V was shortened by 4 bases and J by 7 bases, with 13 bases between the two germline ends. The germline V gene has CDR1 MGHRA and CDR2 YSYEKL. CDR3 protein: CASSRDIGGTQYF. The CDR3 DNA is TGCGCCAGCAGCCGGGACATCGGAGGGACCCAGTACTTC.

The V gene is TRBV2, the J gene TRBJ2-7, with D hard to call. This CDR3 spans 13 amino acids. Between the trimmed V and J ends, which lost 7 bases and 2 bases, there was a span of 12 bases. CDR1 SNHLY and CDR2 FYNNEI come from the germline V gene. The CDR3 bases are TGTGCCAGCACGCTACGATCGACCTACGAGCAGTACTTC. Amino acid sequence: CASTLRSTYEQYF. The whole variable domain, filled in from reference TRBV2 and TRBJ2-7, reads EPEVTQTPSHQVTQMGQEVILRCVPISNHLYFYWYRQILGQKVEFLVSFYNNEISEKSEIFDDQFSVERPDGSNFTLKIRSTKLEDSAMYFCASTLRSTYEQYFGPGTRLTVT.

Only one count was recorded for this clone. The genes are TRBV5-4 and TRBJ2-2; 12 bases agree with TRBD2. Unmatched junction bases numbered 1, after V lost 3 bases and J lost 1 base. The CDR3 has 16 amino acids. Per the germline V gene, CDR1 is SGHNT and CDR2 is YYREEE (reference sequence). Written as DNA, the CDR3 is TGTGCCAGCAGCTCGGGACTAGCGGGGAACACCGGGGAGCTGTTTTTT. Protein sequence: CASSSGLAGNTGELFF.

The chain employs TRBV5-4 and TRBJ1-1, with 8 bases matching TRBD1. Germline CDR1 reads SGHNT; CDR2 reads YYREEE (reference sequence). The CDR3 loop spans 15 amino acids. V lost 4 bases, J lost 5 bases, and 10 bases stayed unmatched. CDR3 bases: TGTGCCAGCAGCGGCAGGCGGACAGGGCAAACTGAAGCTTTCTTT. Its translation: CASSGRRTGQTEAFF.

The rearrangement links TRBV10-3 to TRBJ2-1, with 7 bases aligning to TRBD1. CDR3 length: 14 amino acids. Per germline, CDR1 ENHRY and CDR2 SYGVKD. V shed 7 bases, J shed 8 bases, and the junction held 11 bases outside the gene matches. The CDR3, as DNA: TGTGCCATCACCCAGGGGGTACAAGGCGATGAGCAGTTCTTC. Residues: CAITQGVQGDEQFF.

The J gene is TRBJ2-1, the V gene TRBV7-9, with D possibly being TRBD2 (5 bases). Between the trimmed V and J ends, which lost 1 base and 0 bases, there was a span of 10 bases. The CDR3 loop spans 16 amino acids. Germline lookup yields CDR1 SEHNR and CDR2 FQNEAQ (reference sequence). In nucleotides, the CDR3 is TGTGCCAGCAGCTTAGAGCGGAGGAGCTCCTACAATGAGCAGTTCTTC. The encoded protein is CASSLERRSSYNEQFF.

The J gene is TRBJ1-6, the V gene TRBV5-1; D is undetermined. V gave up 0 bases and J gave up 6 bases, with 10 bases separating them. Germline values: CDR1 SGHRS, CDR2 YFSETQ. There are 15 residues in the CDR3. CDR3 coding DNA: TGCGCCAGCAGCTTGGAAAGAGCAAGTAATTCACCCCTCCACTTT. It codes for CASSLERASNSPLHF.

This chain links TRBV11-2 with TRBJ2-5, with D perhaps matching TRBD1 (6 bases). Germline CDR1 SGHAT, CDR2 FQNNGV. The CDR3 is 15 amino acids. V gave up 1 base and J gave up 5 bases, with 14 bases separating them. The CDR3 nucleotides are TGTGCCAGCAGCTTAGTTACAGGGATGTTGGAGACCCAGTACTTC. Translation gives CASSLVTGMLETQYF.

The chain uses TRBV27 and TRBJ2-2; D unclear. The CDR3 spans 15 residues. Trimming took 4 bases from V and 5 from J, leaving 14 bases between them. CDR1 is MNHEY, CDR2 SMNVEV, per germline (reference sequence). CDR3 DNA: TGTGCCAGCAGTTCACTACTTTTGAGGACCGGGGAGCTGTTTTTT. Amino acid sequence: CASSSLLLRTGELFF.

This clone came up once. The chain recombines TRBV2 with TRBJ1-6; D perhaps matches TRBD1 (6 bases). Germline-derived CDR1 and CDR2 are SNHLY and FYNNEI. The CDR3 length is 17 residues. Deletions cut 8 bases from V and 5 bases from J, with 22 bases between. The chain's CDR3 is CASVRGQLLLHNSPLHF. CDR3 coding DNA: TGTGCCAGCGTAAGGGGACAACTCCTCCTACATAATTCACCCCTCCACTTT.

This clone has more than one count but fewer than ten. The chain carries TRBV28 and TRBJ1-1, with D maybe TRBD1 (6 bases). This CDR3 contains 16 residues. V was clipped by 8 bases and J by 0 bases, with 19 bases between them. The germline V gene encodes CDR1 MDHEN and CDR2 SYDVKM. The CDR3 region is CASVRGGPDLNTEAFF. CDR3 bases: TGTGCCAGCGTAAGGGGGGGACCCGACTTGAACACTGAAGCTTTCTTT.

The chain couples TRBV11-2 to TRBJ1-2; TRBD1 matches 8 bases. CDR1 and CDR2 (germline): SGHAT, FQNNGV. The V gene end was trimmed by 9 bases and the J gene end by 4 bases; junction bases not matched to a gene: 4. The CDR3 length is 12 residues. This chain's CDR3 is CASQGAGYGYTF. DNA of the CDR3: TGTGCCAGTCAGGGGGCCGGCTATGGCTACACCTTC.

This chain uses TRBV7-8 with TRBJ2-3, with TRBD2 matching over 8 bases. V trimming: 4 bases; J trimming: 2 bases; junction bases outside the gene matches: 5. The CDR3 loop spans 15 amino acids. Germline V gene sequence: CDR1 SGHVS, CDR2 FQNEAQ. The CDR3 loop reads CASSSRGGPTDTQYF. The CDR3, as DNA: TGTGCCAGCAGCTCCCGGGGGGGCCCCACAGATACGCAGTATTTT.